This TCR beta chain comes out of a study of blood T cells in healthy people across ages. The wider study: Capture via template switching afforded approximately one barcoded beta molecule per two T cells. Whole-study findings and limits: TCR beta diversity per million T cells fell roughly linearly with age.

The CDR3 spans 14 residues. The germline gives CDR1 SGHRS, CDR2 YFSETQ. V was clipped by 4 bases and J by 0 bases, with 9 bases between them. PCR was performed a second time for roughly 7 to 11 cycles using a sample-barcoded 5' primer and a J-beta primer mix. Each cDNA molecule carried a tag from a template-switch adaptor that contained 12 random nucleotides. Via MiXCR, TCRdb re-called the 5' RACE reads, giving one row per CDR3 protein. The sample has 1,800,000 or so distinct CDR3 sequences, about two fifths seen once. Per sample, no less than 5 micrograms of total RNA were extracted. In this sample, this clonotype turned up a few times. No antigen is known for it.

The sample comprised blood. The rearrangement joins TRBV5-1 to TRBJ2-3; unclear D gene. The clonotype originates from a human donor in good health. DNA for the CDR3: TGCGCCAGCAGCACCGAGACTAGCACAGATACGCAGTATTTT. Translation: CASSTETSTDTQYF.